These 13 T cell receptor beta chains came from one sample sequenced in a study of cytomegalovirus exposure and HLA in healthy donors. Primers included in the PCR were 60 Vbeta and 13 Jbeta primers. Profiling relied on immunoSEQ multiplex PCR, and the TCRdb table lists in-frame clones only, not all of them. The sample has roughly 250,000 clones; 80% are singletons. Sequenced sample: PBMCs. The receptors stem from a girl aged 2 to 9 in good health and CMV-seronegative.

This CDR3 is CASSLGDSYEQYF. The CDR3 DNA is TGTGCCAGCAGCTTAGGGGACAGTTACGAGCAGTACTTC. V usage is TRBV7-7 and J usage is TRBJ2-7, with 7 bases identical to TRBD1. The germline gives CDR1 SSHAT, CDR2 FNYEAQ (reference sequence). J lost 4 bases, V lost 1 base, and 1 base had no gene match. The CDR3 spans 13 residues.

The genes are TRBV5-6 and TRBJ2-7; 8 positions agree with TRBD1. This CDR3 contains 14 residues. V shed 2 bases, J shed 2 bases, and the junction held 3 bases outside the gene matches. CDR1 and CDR2 (germline): SGHDT, YYEEEE. CDR3 residues: CASSFGQGPYEQYF. The CDR3 nucleotides read TGTGCCAGCAGCTTCGGACAGGGTCCCTACGAGCAGTACTTC.

The chain recombines TRBV28 with TRBJ2-3; 7 nucleotides align to TRBD2. The CDR3 spans 14 residues. Germline-derived CDR1 and CDR2 are MDHEN and SYDVKM. Trimming took 5 bases from V and 0 from J; bases not matched to a gene: 2. CDR3 sequence reads: CASSLSGSTDTQYF. In nucleotides, the CDR3 is TGTGCCAGCAGTCTTAGCGGGAGCACAGATACGCAGTATTTT.

The V call is TRBV7-2, the J call TRBJ2-1; D is unresolved. CDR1 and CDR2 (germline): SGHTA, FQGNSA. The CDR3 spans 15 residues. Trimming pared 4 bases from V and 7 bases from J, leaving 17 bases between. This CDR3 is CASSYDILAGNEQFF. The CDR3 DNA reads as TGTGCCAGCAGCTACGACATACTGGCTGGAAATGAGCAGTTCTTC.

Regarding this clone: The sample contains more than one DNA sequence encoding this CDR3. The rearrangement uses TRBV5-1 and TRBJ2-7; D not resolved. This CDR3 spans 13 amino acids. In germline, CDR1 is SGHRS, CDR2 YFSETQ. V was cut by 0 bases and J by 1 base, with 5 bases left in between. The CDR3 loop is CASSLASSYEQYF. CDR3 bases: TGCGCCAGCAGCTTGGCGAGTTCCTACGAGCAGTACTTC. The whole variable domain, filled in from reference TRBV5-1 and TRBJ2-7, reads KAGVTQTPRYLIKTRGQQVTLSCSPISGHRSVSWYQQTPGQGLQFLFEYFSETQRNKGNFPGRFSGRQFSNSRSEMNVSTLELGDSALYLCASSLASSYEQYFGPGTRLTVT.

The chain is built from TRBV29-1 and TRBJ2-2, with 7 bases that match TRBD2. This CDR3 is built from 14 residues. From germline, CDR1 is SQVTM and CDR2 ANQGSEA. The V and J ends lost 8 bases and 2 bases, in that order; junction bases with no gene match: 8. The CDR3 DNA follows: TGCAGCTGTATGCGGGAGCTTAACACCGGGGAGCTGTTTTTT. This encodes CSCMRELNTGELFF.

The chain is built from TRBV28 and TRBJ1-1, with TRBD1 matching 7 bases. Germline V gene sequence: CDR1 MDHEN, CDR2 SYDVKM. With 5 bases clipped from V and 3 bases from J, the junction kept 6 bases outside the gene matches. CDR3 length: 14 residues. CDR3 bases: TGTGCCAGCAGTCCCGGACAGGTCTACACTGAAGCTTTCTTT. Translated, it gives CASSPGQVYTEAFF. Complete variable domain (other parts from reference TRBV28 and TRBJ1-1): DVKVTQSSRYLVKRTGEKVFLECVQDMDHENMFWYRQDPGLGLRLIYFSYDVKMKEKGDIPEGYSVSREKKERFSLILESASTNQTSMYLCASSPGQVYTEAFFGQGTRLTVV.

The chain joins TRBV5-8 to TRBJ2-5, with no clear D. CDR1 SGHTS and CDR2 YDEGEE come from the germline V gene. V lost 0 bases, J lost 4 bases, and 10 bases lay in between. This CDR3 is 14 amino acids long. The CDR3, as DNA: TGTGCCAGCAGCTTGGACGGTTATGGAGAGACCCAGTACTTC. This encodes CASSLDGYGETQYF.

V usage is TRBV10-3 and J usage is TRBJ2-4, with 7 bases identical to TRBD1. V lost 2 bases, J lost 7 bases, and 2 bases stayed unmatched. The CDR3 consists of 13 residues. CDR1 is ENHRY and CDR2 is SYGVKD in the germline V gene. CDR3 DNA: TGTGCCATCAGTGAGACAGGGGAGAACATTCAGTACTTC. This codes for CAISETGENIQYF.

This clone was seen more than once but under ten times. The chain uses TRBV5-1 and TRBJ2-3; D gene uncertain. CDR1 is SGHRS, CDR2 YFSETQ, per germline. V lost 2 bases, J lost 2 bases, and 15 bases lay in between. CDR3 size: 16 residues. The CDR3 sequence is CASSFATDELTDTQYF. CDR3 DNA: TGCGCCAGCAGCTTTGCGACTGATGAACTCACAGATACGCAGTATTTT.

The chain carries TRBV7-3 and TRBJ1-1; D not certain. V was trimmed by 5 bases and J by 6 bases, leaving 16 bases between them. This CDR3 contains 14 residues. Germline lookup yields CDR1 SGHTA and CDR2 FQGTGA. CDR3 bases: TGTGCCAGCAGCCTGACCGGGAAGGGAGCTGAAGCTTTCTTT. Amino acids: CASSLTGKGAEAFF.

Note on this clone: This CDR3 is also generated by other DNA sequences in the sample. V usage is TRBV6-5 and J usage is TRBJ2-7; D is perhaps TRBD2 (6 bases). Trimming took 2 bases from V and 3 from J, leaving 8 bases between them. The CDR3 consists of 13 residues. Per the germline V gene, CDR1 is MNHEY and CDR2 is SVGAGI. The CDR3 spells CASSYRGSYEQYF. DNA of the CDR3: TGTGCCAGCAGTTACCGGGGGAGCTACGAGCAGTACTTC.

This rearrangement joins TRBV29-1 to TRBJ2-7, with D perhaps TRBD1 (5 bases). In germline, CDR1 is SQVTM, CDR2 ANQGSEA. CDR3 size: 14 residues. Trimming cost V 5 bases and J 1 base, with 15 bases left between them. The CDR3 DNA reads TGCAGCGTTTCGGCGACAGCAATTTCCTACGAGCAGTACTTC. Its translation: CSVSATAISYEQYF.